This T cell receptor (beta chain) comes out of a study of T cell responses to AZD1222 COVID-19 vaccine. The protocol was immunoSEQ multiplex PCR, while the TCRdb copy is restricted to in-frame clones and leaves out a portion. The sample lists some 110,000 clones, 90% occurring once. Pooling of second doses given at about 4 or about 12 weeks was done. Comment on this clone: The antigen remains undetermined.

Whole-study findings and limits: The study identified only five or six AZD1222 recipients as seropositive at baseline.

In germline, CDR1 is KGHSH, CDR2 LQKENI. The CDR3 covers 15 residues. V lost 4 bases, J lost 4 bases, and 14 bases lay in between. The sample consisted of peripheral blood, taken 28 days after the second AZD1222 dose. This sequence originates from an adult who received the AZD1222 COVID-19 vaccine. The chain employs TRBV18 and TRBJ1-3; perhaps TRBD1 as D (6 bases). DNA of the CDR3: TGTGCCAGCTCACAAATCTCAGGGGAAGGAAACACCATATATTTT. This translates into CASSQISGEGNTIYF.